Presented here are 9 T cell receptor beta chains from one specimen sequenced in a study of cytomegalovirus exposure and HLA in healthy donors. PCR used 60 Vbeta primers and 13 Jbeta primers. Profiled with immunoSEQ multiplex PCR; TCRdb holds only in-frame clones, not every one. The sample lists 30,000 to 40,000 clones; roughly 69% were seen once. Sequencing was done on a sample of PBMCs. These receptor sequences come from a man aged 45 to 65 in good health and CMV-seropositive.

The gene calls are TRBV10-3 and TRBJ1-1; perhaps TRBD1 as D (6 bases). The CDR3 is 13 amino acids. CDR1 is ENHRY and CDR2 is SYGVKD in the germline V gene. The V end lost 7 bases, the J end lost 2 bases, and 11 bases lay between the germline ends. The CDR3 nucleotides read TGTGCCATCACTCGGACAGAAAACACTGAAGCTTTCTTT. Amino acid sequence: CAITRTENTEAFF.

This clone appeared a few times. CDR3 residues: CASTGTVNTEAFF. In DNA, the CDR3 is TGCGCCAGCACCGGGACAGTGAACACTGAAGCTTTCTTT. The rearrangement links TRBV5-1 to TRBJ1-1; 7 positions match TRBD1. From germline, CDR1 is SGHRS and CDR2 YFSETQ. The CDR3 extends over 13 amino acids. Trimming cost V 6 bases and J 0 bases; bases outside gene matches: 2.

The genes are TRBV19 and TRBJ1-5; D call uncertain. Trimming removed 3 bases from V and 7 bases from J, with 7 bases in between. Germline-derived CDR1 and CDR2 are LNHDA and SQIVND (reference sequence). The length of the CDR3 is 12 residues. The CDR3 coding sequence is TGTGCCAGTAGTATGGGGAGGCAGCCCCAGCATTTT. It specifies CASSMGRQPQHF.

V gene TRBV7-9 combines with J gene TRBJ2-3; D is undetermined. Germline CDR1 SEHNR, CDR2 FQNEAQ (reference sequence). The CDR3 consists of 14 residues. Trimming took 1 base from V and 3 from J, leaving 8 bases between them. The CDR3 DNA is TGTGCCAGCAGCTTAGGGGCTACAACAGATACGCAGTATTTT. It translates to CASSLGATTDTQYF.

In DNA form, the CDR3 reads TGTGCCAGCAGCCACGGGACAGCCAATAATGAAAAACTGTTTTTT. This translates into CASSHGTANNEKLFF. The rearrangement uses TRBV4-2 and TRBJ1-4; 7 bases map to TRBD1. Germline V lookup: CDR1 LGHNA, CDR2 YNFKEQ. This CDR3 has 15 amino acids. Trimming removed 3 bases from V and 4 bases from J; junction bases left unmatched: 5.

This sequence joins TRBV2 and TRBJ2-1; D is unclear. The CDR3 is 13 residues long. V was shortened by 5 bases and J by 5 bases, with 10 bases between the two germline ends. Germline V gives CDR1 SNHLY, CDR2 FYNNEI. The CDR3 reads CASSPDMDNEQFF. CDR3 coding DNA: TGTGCCAGCAGTCCTGACATGGACAATGAGCAGTTCTTC.

The chain joins TRBV9 to TRBJ2-6; D not certain. There are 14 residues in the CDR3. V lost 6 bases and J 4 bases, leaving 11 bases between the germline ends. Germline values: CDR1 SGDLS, CDR2 YYNGEE. CDR3 nucleotide sequence: TGTGCCAGCAACGACTCTCCCGGGGCCAACGTCCTGACTTTC. Its translation is CASNDSPGANVLTF.

This chain uses TRBV20-1 with TRBJ2-3; D ambiguous. Germline V gene lookup returns CDR1 DFQATT and CDR2 SNEGSKA (reference sequence). The CDR3 runs to 11 residues. The V end was cut by 5 bases, the J end by 4 bases, with 7 bases between. The CDR3 region has the DNA TGCAGTGCTGGTAGTCCAGATACGCAGTATTTT. Translated: CSAGSPDTQYF.

The V and J genes are TRBV4-1 and TRBJ1-2; D may be TRBD1 (5 bases). Trimming removed 2 bases at V and 8 bases at J, with 24 bases between. Germline values: CDR1 MGHRA, CDR2 YSYEKL. This CDR3 has 17 amino acids. The CDR3 DNA is TGCGCCAGCAGCCAACCCCTTAAGGGGCTCAACCAGGGAGGCTACACCTTC. Its protein product is CASSQPLKGLNQGGYTF.